The 30 T cell receptor beta chains below were found in one sample sequenced in a study of blood T cell repertoires in COVID-19. TCRdb keeps only in-frame clones here, not all; method: immunoSEQ multiplex PCR. The table includes about 270,000 clones, roughly nine tenths detected once. The sample was PBMCs or T cells enriched from blood (not recorded which). Source of these receptors: a woman aged 18-29 years who had recovered from COVID-19.

V and J are TRBV5-6 and TRBJ2-5; tentatively, D is TRBD2 (6 bases). The CDR3 covers 14 residues. Germline assignment: CDR1 SGHDT and CDR2 YYEEEE. V was trimmed by 0 bases and J by 6 bases, leaving 12 bases between them. The CDR3 sequence: CASSLGRGKKTQYF. Written as DNA, the CDR3 is TGTGCCAGCAGCTTGGGGAGGGGAAAGAAGACCCAGTACTTC.

The genes are TRBV5-4 and TRBJ2-1; no firm D call. The CDR3 covers 15 residues. Trimming took off 4 bases at V and 0 bases at J, with 11 bases between the two ends. Per germline, CDR1 SGHNT and CDR2 YYREEE (reference sequence). The CDR3, as DNA: TGTGCCAGCAGCCCGGAGCCTCGCTCCTACAATGAGCAGTTCTTC. The encoded protein is CASSPEPRSYNEQFF.

The chain links TRBV4-1 to TRBJ2-1; a possible D gene is TRBD2 (5 bases). Trimming removed 0 bases from V and 8 bases from J, with 11 bases in between. Per the germline V gene, CDR1 is MGHRA and CDR2 is YSYEKL. This CDR3 has 14 residues. The CDR3 region is CASSQDLGRDEQFF. CDR3 nucleotides: TGCGCCAGCAGCCAAGATCTAGGGAGAGATGAGCAGTTCTTC.

The rearrangement links TRBV6-5 to TRBJ2-1, with 7 bases matching TRBD2. Germline V gene lookup returns CDR1 MNHEY and CDR2 SVGAGI. The V gene end was trimmed by 10 bases and the J gene end by 9 bases; junction bases not matched to a gene: 15. CDR3 length equals 14 residues. Here the CDR3 reads CATSLAVIAGEQFF. The CDR3 DNA is TGTGCCACCAGCCTAGCGGTAATTGCCGGTGAGCAGTTCTTC.

The chain has TRBV7-9 and TRBJ2-1, with D hard to call. The CDR3 totals 15 residues. V lost 1 base and J 0 bases, leaving 7 bases between the germline ends. Germline V CDR1 and CDR2: SEHNR, FQNEAQ (reference sequence). The chain's CDR3 is CASSLVPSSYNEQFF. The CDR3 DNA reads as TGTGCCAGCAGCTTAGTCCCGAGCTCCTACAATGAGCAGTTCTTC.

The chain joins TRBV7-2 to TRBJ2-7, with 11 bases identical to TRBD1. The CDR3 sequence is 15 residues long. J gave up 4 bases and V 7 bases, and 9 bases lay outside the gene matches. Germline loops: CDR1 SGHTA, CDR2 FQGNSA. CDR3 DNA: TGTGCCAGCACTTTGGGGACAGGGGGACGATACGAGCAGTACTTC. It specifies CASTLGTGGRYEQYF.

The genes are TRBV5-5 and TRBJ2-7; D perhaps matches TRBD2 (5 bases). The CDR3 length is 17 residues. Germline CDR1 and CDR2: SGHKS and YYEKEE (reference sequence). The germline V and J ends were trimmed by 4 bases and 1 base, with 21 bases remaining between them. CDR3 amino acids: CASSPHLGARLSYEQYF. In DNA, the CDR3 is TGTGCCAGCAGCCCTCACCTCGGCGCAAGACTATCCTACGAGCAGTACTTC. The entire variable domain, with the rest obtained from reference TRBV5-5 and TRBJ2-7, is as follows: DAGVTQSPTHLIKTRGQQVTLRCSPISGHKSVSWYQQVLGQGPQFIFQYYEKEERGRGNFPDRFSARQFPNYSSELNVNALLLGDSALYLCASSPHLGARLSYEQYFGPGTRLTVT.

The chain is built from TRBV3-1 (or the pseudogene TRBV3-2) and TRBJ1-6; D might be TRBD1 (5 bases). The CDR3 length is 15 residues. The V end lost 4 bases, the J end lost 9 bases, and 16 bases lay between the germline ends. In germline, CDR1 is LGHDT, CDR2 YNNKEL (reference sequence). The CDR3 here is CASSRESGIGSPLHF. The CDR3 coding sequence is TGTGCCAGCAGCCGTGAATCAGGGATAGGTTCACCCCTCCACTTT.

V and J are TRBV11-2 and TRBJ1-5, with D unclear. CDR1 and CDR2 from the germline V gene are SGHAT and FQNNGV. V dropped 1 base and J dropped 4 bases, with 8 bases sitting between them. The CDR3 loop spans 14 amino acids. The CDR3 is CASSLGRVNQPQHF. CDR3 in DNA: TGTGCCAGCAGCTTAGGACGGGTGAATCAGCCCCAGCATTTT.

The J gene is TRBJ2-1, the V gene TRBV3-1 (or the pseudogene TRBV3-2); D call uncertain. V lost 4 bases and J lost 3, with 4 bases in between. The CDR3 contains 12 residues. Germline lookup yields CDR1 LGHDT and CDR2 YNNKEL (reference sequence). CDR3 sequence reads: CASSLFYNEQFF. DNA of the CDR3: TGTGCCAGCAGCCTATTCTACAATGAGCAGTTCTTC.

The chain is built from TRBV19 and TRBJ2-1, with D maybe TRBD2 (6 bases). Germline-derived CDR1 and CDR2 are LNHDA and SQIVND (reference sequence). The ends were cut back, 6 bases at V and 1 base at J, with 10 bases in the middle. The length of the CDR3 is 14 residues. CDR3 amino acids: CASRDGGSYNEQFF. The CDR3 bases are TGTGCCAGTAGGGATGGGGGGTCCTACAATGAGCAGTTCTTC.

This clone has just one count. V is TRBV3-1 (or the pseudogene TRBV3-2) and J is TRBJ2-1; 10 nucleotides agree with TRBD1. The junction had 11 bases not matched to a gene; V was cut back by 0 bases and J by 9 bases. Germline V gives CDR1 LGHDT, CDR2 YNNKEL (reference sequence). The CDR3 has 17 amino acids. This CDR3 is CASSQEITGQGSGEQFF. The CDR3 DNA reads as TGTGCCAGCAGCCAAGAAATTACGGGACAGGGGTCCGGTGAGCAGTTCTTC.

J is TRBJ2-7 and V is TRBV2, with 12 bases lining up with TRBD2. V lost 5 bases and J lost 3; bases outside the gene matches: 11. Germline assignment: CDR1 SNHLY and CDR2 FYNNEI. The CDR3 consists of 17 residues. CDR3 region: CASSRRLTSGSLYEQYF. In DNA, the CDR3 is TGTGCCAGCAGTCGCCGGTTGACTAGCGGGAGTCTCTACGAGCAGTACTTC. The complete variable domain, with remaining parts taken from reference TRBV2 and TRBJ2-7, reads EPEVTQTPSHQVTQMGQEVILRCVPISNHLYFYWYRQILGQKVEFLVSFYNNEISEKSEIFDDQFSVERPDGSNFTLKIRSTKLEDSAMYFCASSRRLTSGSLYEQYFGPGTRLTVT.

The chain combines TRBV25-1 with TRBJ2-2; 8 nucleotides match TRBD1. V was clipped by 4 bases and J by 2 bases; unmatched bases: 3. CDR3 length equals 15 residues. CDR1 is MGHDK, CDR2 SYGVNS, per germline. The CDR3 sequence: CASSVGQVNTGELFF. CDR3 nucleotides: TGTGCCAGCAGTGTGGGACAGGTCAACACCGGGGAGCTGTTTTTT.

This chain joins TRBV10-3 and TRBJ1-1, with D possibly TRBD1 on 5 matching bases. This CDR3 is built from 14 residues. V was cut by 4 bases and J by 5 bases, with 14 bases left in between. CDR1 and CDR2 from the germline V gene are ENHRY and SYGVKD. The CDR3 DNA follows: TGTGCCATCAGTGGCGGGGGAAAGTTGACTGAAGCTTTCTTT. Translation gives CAISGGGKLTEAFF.

V is TRBV27 and J is TRBJ2-1, with 10 bases aligning to TRBD2. Germline CDR1 and CDR2: MNHEY and SMNVEV (reference sequence). The CDR3 is made up of 18 amino acids. Trimming at V came to 6 bases and at J to 4 bases, leaving 15 bases not matched to a gene. The CDR3 bases are TGTGCCAGCAGGTCCCGATCGGCCGGACTAGCGGCATACAATGAGCAGTTCTTC. This encodes CASRSRSAGLAAYNEQFF.

The chain links TRBV20-1 to TRBJ2-3; D is unclear. The CDR3 loop spans 13 amino acids. Per the germline V gene, CDR1 is DFQATT and CDR2 is SNEGSKA (reference sequence). The V end was cut by 3 bases, the J end by 5 bases, with 12 bases between. CDR3 sequence (DNA): TGCAGTGCTAGTCTCCAGTCCAAAGATACGCAGTATTTT. Protein sequence: CSASLQSKDTQYF.

The gene calls are TRBV19 and TRBJ1-1; possibly TRBD1 for D (6 bases). The CDR3 spans 17 residues. CDR1 and CDR2 (germline): LNHDA, SQIVND (reference sequence). V was clipped by 0 bases and J by 2 bases, with 16 bases between them. In nucleotides, the CDR3 is TGTGCCAGTAGTATAGATCTACTACAGGGTCTTAACACTGAAGCTTTCTTT. This gives the protein CASSIDLLQGLNTEAFF.

The table lists this clone with a few counts. This chain uses TRBV25-1 with TRBJ2-3, with D perhaps matching TRBD2 (5 bases). The germline gives CDR1 MGHDK, CDR2 SYGVNS. This CDR3 is built from 15 residues. Trimming cost V 4 bases and J 2 bases, with 13 bases left between them. In nucleotides, the CDR3 is TGTGCCAGCAGTGTCTCTGCGGGCCACACAGATACGCAGTATTTT. This codes for CASSVSAGHTDTQYF. The full variable domain, completed using reference TRBV25-1 and TRBJ2-3, is EADIYQTPRYLVIGTGKKITLECSQTMGHDKMYWYQQDPGMELHLIHYSYGVNSTEKGDLSSESTVSRIRTEHFPLTLESARPSHTSQYLCASSVSAGHTDTQYFGPGTRLTVL.

This sequence joins TRBV4-1 and TRBJ1-5; D might be TRBD1 (6 bases). Trimming left V 2 bases short and J 2 bases short, with 13 bases between. The V gene's germline CDR1 is MGHRA and CDR2 YSYEKL. The CDR3 length is 16 residues. DNA of the CDR3: TGCGCCAGCAGCCAAACACAGGGCCTAGGCAATCAGCCCCAGCATTTT. Encoded protein: CASSQTQGLGNQPQHF.

The chain recombines TRBV7-2 with TRBJ2-6; D possibly corresponds to TRBD1 (5 bases). V was clipped by 4 bases and J by 1 base, with 11 bases between them. CDR1 and CDR2 (germline): SGHTA, FQGNSA. CDR3 length: 16 residues. The CDR3 region has the DNA TGTGCCAGCAGCTCCAACGCAGGGTCTGGGGCCAACGTCCTGACTTTC. This encodes CASSSNAGSGANVLTF.

The table lists this clone with a count of one. The chain employs TRBV7-2 and TRBJ2-2, with D uncertain. The V gene lost 3 bases and the J gene lost 5 bases, with 7 bases spanning the gap. The CDR3 totals 13 residues. Germline CDR1 and CDR2: SGHTA and FQGNSA. CDR3 DNA: TGTGCCAGCAGCTTCCGAGGAACCGGGGAGCTGTTTTTT. Its translation is CASSFRGTGELFF.

The V and J genes are TRBV27 and TRBJ2-7, with 9 bases fitting TRBD2. CDR3 length: 16 amino acids. CDR1 and CDR2 from the germline V gene are MNHEY and SMNVEV (reference sequence). Trimming removed 3 bases from V and 7 bases from J; junction bases left unmatched: 13. The CDR3 DNA reads TGTGCCAGCAGTTTGACTAGCGGAGCGCCTTCGGGAGAGCAGTACTTC. It is translated as CASSLTSGAPSGEQYF.

V and J are TRBV6-5 and TRBJ2-5, with 8 nucleotides matching TRBD2. Germline values: CDR1 MNHEY, CDR2 SVGAGI. The CDR3 spans 13 residues. Trimming cost V 8 bases and J 1 base; bases outside gene matches: 3. For the CDR3, the DNA is TGTGCCAGCTACGGGGGGGGCCAAGAGACCCAGTACTTC. Translating gives CASYGGGQETQYF.

CDR3 bases: TGCGCCAGCAGCCAACCATTACGACAGGGGGCGAGTGGCTACACCTTC. This encodes CASSQPLRQGASGYTF. The chain is built from TRBV4-1 and TRBJ1-2; 10 bases are shared with TRBD1. CDR1 is MGHRA and CDR2 is YSYEKL in the germline V gene. The CDR3 is made up of 16 amino acids. The ends lost 2 bases at V and 7 bases at J; junction bases unmatched: 10.

The chain carries TRBV5-4 and TRBJ2-7, with 9 bases identical to TRBD1. V was pared by 2 bases and J by 2 bases, with 5 bases of the junction left unmatched. Germline lookup yields CDR1 SGHNT and CDR2 YYREEE (reference sequence). The CDR3 covers 15 residues. DNA for the CDR3: TGTGCCAGCAGCTTCCCACAGGGGGCAACCTACGAGCAGTACTTC. This encodes CASSFPQGATYEQYF. Together with reference TRBV5-4 and TRBJ2-7, the CDR3 gives the full variable domain: ETGVTQSPTHLIKTRGQQVTLRCSSQSGHNTVSWYQQALGQGPQFIFQYYREEENGRGNFPPRFSGLQFPNYSSELNVNALELDDSALYLCASSFPQGATYEQYFGPGTRLTVT.

This chain uses TRBV6-5 with TRBJ2-1; 12 positions agree with TRBD2. V lost 10 bases and J lost 8; bases outside the gene matches: 12. Germline values: CDR1 MNHEY, CDR2 SVGAGI. This CDR3 comprises 15 residues. CDR3 loop: CATRGGLAGIDEQFF. The CDR3, as DNA: TGTGCCACGCGGGGAGGACTAGCGGGAATCGATGAGCAGTTCTTC.

This clone was observed once. The genes are TRBV27 and TRBJ2-1, with TRBD2 matching 7 bases. The trim removed 5 bases at V and 9 bases at J, leaving 10 bases unmatched. The CDR3 covers 14 residues. The germline V gene has CDR1 MNHEY and CDR2 SMNVEV (reference sequence). The CDR3 sequence: CASSLGLVGVEQFF. CDR3 coding DNA: TGTGCCAGCAGTCTCGGACTAGTGGGGGTTGAGCAGTTCTTC.

This rearrangement joins TRBV7-9 to TRBJ2-7; perhaps TRBD1 as D (6 bases). Per the germline V gene, CDR1 is SEHNR and CDR2 is FQNEAQ (reference sequence). There are 15 residues in the CDR3. Trimming pared 5 bases from V and 6 bases from J, leaving 20 bases between. The CDR3 DNA sequence: TGTGCCAGCAGCCCCGGACTGGGACAAGGACGCGAGCAGTACTTC. It translates to CASSPGLGQGREQYF. Full variable domain (missing parts from reference TRBV7-9 and TRBJ2-7): DTGVSQNPRHKITKRGQNVTFRCDPISEHNRLYWYRQTLGQGPEFLTYFQNEAQLEKSRLLSDRFSAERPKGSFSTLEIQRTEQGDSAMYLCASSPGLGQGREQYFGPGTRLTVT.

The chain recombines TRBV4-1 with TRBJ2-2; the match to TRBD2 covers 10 bases. There are 17 residues in the CDR3. Looked up from germline, CDR1 is MGHRA and CDR2 is YSYEKL. V gave up 3 bases and J gave up 4 bases; unmatched junction bases: 8. The CDR3 loop reads CASSHPSGRDGTGELFF. CDR3 bases: TGCGCCAGCAGCCATCCCAGCGGGAGGGATGGCACCGGGGAGCTGTTTTTT.